The following is a T cell receptor (beta chain) sequence with its context. This CDR3 is built from 19 residues. The sample belongs to a study of control samples from healthy donors and cancer patients. TCRdb's copy holds only in-frame clones and misses some; the assay was immunoSEQ multiplex PCR. The table includes some 120,000 clones, roughly 91% detected once. The rearrangement uses TRBV21-1 and TRBJ2-5. TRBV21-1 corresponds to a pseudogene. The specimen was blood. This receptor was taken from a man between 40 and 49 years old in good health. Written as DNA, the CDR3 is TGTGCCAGCAGCGAACACCCCCACCCGGGCCGCCCGCTGAGGGAGACCCAGTACTTC. This codes for CASSEHPHPGRPLRETQYF.